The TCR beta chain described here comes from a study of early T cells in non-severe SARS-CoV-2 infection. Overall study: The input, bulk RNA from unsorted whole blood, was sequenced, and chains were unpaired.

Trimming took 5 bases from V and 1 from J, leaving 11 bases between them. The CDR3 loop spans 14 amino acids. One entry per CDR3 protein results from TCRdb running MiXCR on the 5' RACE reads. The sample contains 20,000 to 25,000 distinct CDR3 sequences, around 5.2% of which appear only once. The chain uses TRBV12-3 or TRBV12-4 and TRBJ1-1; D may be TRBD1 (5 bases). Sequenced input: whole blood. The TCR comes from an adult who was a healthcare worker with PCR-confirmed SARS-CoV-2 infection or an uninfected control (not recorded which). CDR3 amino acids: CASSPGGENTEAFF. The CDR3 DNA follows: TGTGCCAGCAGTCCCGGGGGGGAGAACACTGAAGCTTTCTTT.